The rows below give T cell receptor beta chains drawn from one sample of a study of OX40 agonist ivuxolimab in advanced cancers. Libraries were prepared by immunoSEQ multiplex PCR; TCRdb keeps only in-frame clonotypes and omits some of them. The table lists about 79,000 clones, 84% of them singletons, with around 0.5% in the top ten. The source material was CD4+ or CD8+ T cells sorted from blood, sampled in a trial of the OX40 agonist ivuxolimab. Source of these receptors: an adult with an advanced solid tumor such as melanoma, head and neck, liver or kidney cancer. CDR3s include the opening cysteine and the closing phenylalanine or tryptophan. The order of the fields is J gene, D gene, V gene, clone size, CDR3 DNA, CDR3 protein. D genes are given only for firm matches. Clone size is stated in some rows and not others, as once, few, many or a class when expanded.

TRBJ2-6	TRBD1	TRBV7-2	.	TGTGCCAGCAGCTTAGCTCCGACAGGGGTTGGGGCCAACGTCCTGACTTTC	CASSLAPTGVGANVLTF
TRBJ1-1	.	TRBV19	.	TGTGCCAGTATCTCGGGGCGCGGGGACACTGAAGCTTTCTTT	CASISGRGDTEAFF
TRBJ2-1	.	TRBV5-6	few	TGTGCCAGCAGCTTGAAGCGCCTAGCCGATGAGCAGTTCTTC	CASSLKRLADEQFF
TRBJ1-2	TRBD1	TRBV28	.	TGTGCCAGCAGTCCCGGGACAGCTTGGTATGGCTACACCTTC	CASSPGTAWYGYTF
TRBJ2-3	TRBD1	TRBV5-6	.	TGTGCCAGCAGCTTAGGTACAGGGGACAATACGCAGTATTTT	CASSLGTGDNTQYF
TRBJ2-3	TRBD2	TRBV25-1	few	TGTGCCAGCAGGAGTCCACTGGGACTAGCGGGAGTGGCAGATACGCAGTATTTT	CASRSPLGLAGVADTQYF
TRBJ2-5	.	TRBV4-2	few	TGTGCCAGCAGCCAAGATTCATTCGGGAGCGCCCTGGGGGACCAGTACTTC	CASSQDSFGSALGDQYF
TRBJ2-2	.	TRBV6-4	.	TGTGCCAGCAGTGTCAGCTGGGAAAGCGGGGAGCTGTTTTTT	CASSVSWESGELFF
TRBJ1-2	.	TRBV19	.	TGTGCCAGTAGTCCAGACGGGTGGTATGGCTACACCTTC	CASSPDGWYGYTF
TRBJ2-3	TRBD1	TRBV6-1	.	TGTGCCAGCATATCTGGGACAGGCACAGATACGCAGTATTTT	CASISGTGTDTQYF
TRBJ1-1	.	TRBV19	.	TGTGCCAGTAGAACCCACGCTGAAGCTTTCTTT	CASRTHAEAFF
TRBJ1-2	.	TRBV7-8	.	TGTGCCAGCAGCTCGACAGGTTCAAACTATGGCTACACCTTC	CASSSTGSNYGYTF
TRBJ1-2	TRBD1	TRBV28	once	TGTGCCCCCGACAGGGGGGTTAACTATGGCTACACCTTC	CAPDRGVNYGYTF
TRBJ1-3	TRBD1	TRBV4-3	.	TGCGCCAGCAGCCAAGATCGGGGACAGAGCACCATATATTTT	CASSQDRGQSTIYF
TRBJ2-3	.	TRBV28	.	TGTGCCAGCAGTTACATCGGGACCCCAGATACGCAGTATTTT	CASSYIGTPDTQYF
TRBJ2-6	.	TRBV18	.	TGTGCCAGCTCACCCCCAGGCTCTGGGGCCAACGTCCTGACTTTC	CASSPPGSGANVLTF
TRBJ2-6	.	TRBV10-3	.	TGTGCCATCAGTGACTCCACTACTGGGGCCAACGTCCTGACTTTC	CAISDSTTGANVLTF
TRBJ2-7	.	TRBV28	.	TGTGCCAGCAGTTTATGGTACGAGCAGTACTTC	CASSLWYEQYF
TRBJ1-6	TRBD1	TRBV5-4	.	TGTGCCAGCAGCTTGGTGCCACCGGGACAGCGTCCCAATTCACCCCTCCACTTT	CASSLVPPGQRPNSPLHF
TRBJ1-2	.	TRBV21-1	once	TGTGCCAGCAGTGGGGACAGAGGCTACACCTTC	CASSGDRGYTF
TRBJ1-2	.	TRBV5-1	.	TGCGCCAGCAGCTTAGATCCAGGGAATGGCTACACCTTC	CASSLDPGNGYTF
TRBJ2-5	.	TRBV5-6	.	TGTGCCAGCAGCTTGGCTAGAGGGGGCCAAGAGACCCAGTACTTC	CASSLARGGQETQYF
TRBJ2-3	.	TRBV9	.	TGTGCCAGCAGCGAGACAGAAAGGGCAGATACGCAGTATTTT	CASSETERADTQYF
TRBJ1-4	.	TRBV9	once	TGTGCCAGCAGCGTAGCGGCGGGAGTTAATGAAAAACTGTTTTTT	CASSVAAGVNEKLFF
TRBJ2-2	.	TRBV2	.	TGTGCCAGCAGTGAAATCACGTCCGGGGAGGGGGAGCTGTTTTTT	CASSEITSGEGELFF
TRBJ1-2	TRBD1	TRBV28	.	TGTGCCAGCAGTCACGGGACAGGGTCGGGCTATGGCTACACCTTC	CASSHGTGSGYGYTF
TRBJ2-7	.	TRBV14	.	TGTGCCAGCAGCCATGTACAGGGTTACGAGCAGTACTTC	CASSHVQGYEQYF
TRBJ2-7	.	TRBV2	.	TGTGCCAGCAGGCCTGGGACGGCAGGATCCTACGAGCAGTACTTC	CASRPGTAGSYEQYF
TRBJ1-5	TRBD1	TRBV6-5	.	TGTGCCACCCAGGGGGCGTTCCAGCCCCAGCATTTT	CATQGAFQPQHF
TRBJ2-1	.	TRBV14	.	TGTGCCAGCAGCCAATTTTCGGGCAGCTACAATGAGCAGTTCTTC	CASSQFSGSYNEQFF
TRBJ2-1	.	TRBV9	.	TGTGCCAGCAGCGTAGGGTATAGCTCCTACAATGAGCAGTTCTTC	CASSVGYSSYNEQFF
TRBJ1-3	.	TRBV30	.	TGTGCCTGGAGTGAACCTGGAAACACCATATATTTT	CAWSEPGNTIYF
TRBJ1-5	.	TRBV6-5	.	TGTGCCAGCAGTAAAGAGGGCTTATTTCAGCCCCAGCATTTT	CASSKEGLFQPQHF
TRBJ1-1	TRBD1	TRBV2	.	TGTGCCAGCATCAGACAGGGTTTGAACACTGAAGCTTTCTTT	CASIRQGLNTEAFF
TRBJ1-2	.	TRBV30	.	TGTGCCTGGAGTGTATCCCTCTATGGCTACACCTTC	CAWSVSLYGYTF
TRBJ1-1	.	TRBV20-1	few	TGCAGTGCCCTCCCGTACACTGAAGCTTTCTTT	CSALPYTEAFF
TRBJ2-5	TRBD2	TRBV30	.	TGTGCCTCGAGCGCGGGGGACCAAGAGACCCAGTACTTC	CASSAGDQETQYF